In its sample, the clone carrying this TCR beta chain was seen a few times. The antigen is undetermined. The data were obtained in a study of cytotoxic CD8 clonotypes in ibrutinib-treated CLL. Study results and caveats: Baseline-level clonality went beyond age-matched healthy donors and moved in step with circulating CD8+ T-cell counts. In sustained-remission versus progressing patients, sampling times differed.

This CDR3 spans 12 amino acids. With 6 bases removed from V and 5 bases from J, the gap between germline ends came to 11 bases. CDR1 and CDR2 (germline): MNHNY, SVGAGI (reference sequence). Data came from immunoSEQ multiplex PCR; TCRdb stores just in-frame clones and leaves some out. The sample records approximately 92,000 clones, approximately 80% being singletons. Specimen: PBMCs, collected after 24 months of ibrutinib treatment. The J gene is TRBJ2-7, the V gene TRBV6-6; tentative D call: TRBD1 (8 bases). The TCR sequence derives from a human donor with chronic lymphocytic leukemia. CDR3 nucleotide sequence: TGTGCCAGCAGCACAGGGGGGGACGAGCAGTACTTC. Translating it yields CASSTGGDEQYF.